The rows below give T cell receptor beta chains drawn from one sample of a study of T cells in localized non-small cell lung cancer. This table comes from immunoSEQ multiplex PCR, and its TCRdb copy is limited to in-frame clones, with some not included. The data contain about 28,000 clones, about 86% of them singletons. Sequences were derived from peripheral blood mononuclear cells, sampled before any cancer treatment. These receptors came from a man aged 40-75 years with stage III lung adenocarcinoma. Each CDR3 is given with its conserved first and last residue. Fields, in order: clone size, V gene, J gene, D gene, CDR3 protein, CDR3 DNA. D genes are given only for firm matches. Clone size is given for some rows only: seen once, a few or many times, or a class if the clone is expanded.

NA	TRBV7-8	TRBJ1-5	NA	CASSLVGFDQPQHF	TGTGCCAGCAGCTTAGTAGGGTTTGATCAGCCCCAGCATTTT
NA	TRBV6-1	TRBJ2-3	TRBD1	CASSGGQGADTQYF	TGTGCCAGCAGTGGAGGACAGGGAGCAGATACGCAGTATTTT
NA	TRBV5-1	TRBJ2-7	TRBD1	CASSLVAGGIYEQYF	TGCGCCAGCAGCTTGGTCGCAGGGGGCATCTACGAGCAGTACTTC
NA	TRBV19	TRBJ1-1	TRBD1	CASSRQGDTEAFF	TGTGCCAGTAGTAGACAGGGGGACACTGAAGCTTTCTTT
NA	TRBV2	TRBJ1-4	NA	CASRGGVVGKLFF	TGTGCCAGCAGGGGGGGCGTTGTCGGAAAACTGTTTTTT
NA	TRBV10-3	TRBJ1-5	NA	CAISAGEGNQPQHF	TGTGCCATCAGTGCGGGGGAAGGCAATCAGCCCCAGCATTTT
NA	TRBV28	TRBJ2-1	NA	CASSDPSGVPYNEQFF	TGTGCCAGCAGCGATCCCTCTGGGGTCCCCTACAATGAGCAGTTCTTC
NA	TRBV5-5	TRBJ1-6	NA	CASSIQNYNSPLHF	TGTGCCAGCAGCATACAGAATTATAATTCACCCCTCCACTTT
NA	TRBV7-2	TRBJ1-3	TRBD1	CASSLGTAMHSGNTIYF	TGTGCCAGCAGCCTCGGGACAGCAATGCACTCTGGAAACACCATATATTTT
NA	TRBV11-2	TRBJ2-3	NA	CASSSLRTDTQYF	TGTGCCAGCAGCTCGCTTCGCACAGATACGCAGTATTTT
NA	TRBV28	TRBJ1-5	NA	CATNWGGIGQPQHF	TGTGCCACCAACTGGGGAGGGATAGGTCAGCCCCAGCATTTT
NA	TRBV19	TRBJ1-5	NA	CASTEAGRAGNQPQHF	TGTGCCAGTACCGAAGCGGGCAGGGCGGGCAATCAGCCCCAGCATTTT
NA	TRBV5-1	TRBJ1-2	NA	CASSLGTANYGYTF	TGCGCCAGCAGCTTGGGGACCGCTAACTATGGCTACACCTTC
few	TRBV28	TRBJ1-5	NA	CASMVGGSSNQPQHF	TGTGCCAGCATGGTAGGGGGATCGAGCAATCAGCCCCAGCATTTT
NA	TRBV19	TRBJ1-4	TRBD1	CASSDRGRGSEKLFF	TGTGCCAGTAGCGACAGGGGTCGGGGATCGGAAAAACTGTTTTTT
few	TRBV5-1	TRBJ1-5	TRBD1	CASSPEGTGNQPQHF	TGCGCCAGCAGCCCGGAAGGGACAGGGAATCAGCCCCAGCATTTT
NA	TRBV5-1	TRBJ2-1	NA	CASSLTDLTPQFF	TGCGCCAGCAGCCTGACTGATTTAACACCGCAGTTCTTC
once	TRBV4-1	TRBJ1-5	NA	CASSQAGYSNQPQHF	TGCGCCAGCAGCCAAGCAGGGTATAGCAATCAGCCCCAGCATTTT
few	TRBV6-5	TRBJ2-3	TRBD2	CASSSSGRRGTQYF	TGTGCCAGCAGTTCTAGCGGGAGAAGGGGTACGCAGTATTTT
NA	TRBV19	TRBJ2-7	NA	CASSGTVTYEQYF	TGTGCCAGTAGTGGGACGGTTACCTACGAGCAGTACTTC
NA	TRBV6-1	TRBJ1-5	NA	CASSANPGTIQPQHF	TGTGCCAGCAGTGCAAACCCCGGGACAATCCAGCCCCAGCATTTT
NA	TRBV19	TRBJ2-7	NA	CASRGGHEQYF	TGTGCCAGTAGGGGGGGCCACGAGCAGTACTTC
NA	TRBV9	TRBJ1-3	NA	CASSVETAGNTIYF	TGTGCCAGCAGCGTAGAGACAGCTGGAAACACCATATATTTT
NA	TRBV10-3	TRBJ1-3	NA	CAIRDAYGGSGNTIYF	TGTGCCATCAGGGACGCATACGGGGGCTCTGGAAACACCATATATTTT
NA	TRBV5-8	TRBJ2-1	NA	CASSSDQFYEQFF	TGTGCCAGCAGCTCGGACCAGTTCTATGAGCAGTTCTTC
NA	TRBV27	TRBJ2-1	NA	CASSKTPRPEGDEQFF	TGTGCCAGCAGCAAGACCCCTAGACCCGAGGGCGATGAGCAGTTCTTC
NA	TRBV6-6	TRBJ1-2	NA	CASSTTDSGYTF	TGTGCCAGCAGTACCACCGACAGCGGCTACACCTTC
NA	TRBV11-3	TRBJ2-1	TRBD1	CASSYRGYEQFF	TGTGCCAGCAGCTACAGGGGGTATGAGCAGTTCTTC
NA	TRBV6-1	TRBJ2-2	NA	CASSAPDTRKTGELFF	TGTGCCAGCAGTGCCCCGGACACCAGAAAGACCGGGGAGCTGTTTTTT
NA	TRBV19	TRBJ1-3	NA	CASSKDPRSGNTIYF	TGTGCCAGTAGTAAAGATCCGCGCTCTGGAAACACCATATATTTT
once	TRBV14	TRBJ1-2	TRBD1	CASSQAGTGGSGYTF	TGTGCCAGCAGCCAAGCAGGGACAGGGGGAAGTGGCTACACCTTC
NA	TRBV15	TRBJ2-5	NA	CATSLQGKVQETQYF	TGTGCCACCAGCCTCCAGGGGAAGGTTCAAGAGACCCAGTACTTC
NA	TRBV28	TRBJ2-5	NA	CASSLGSGQETQYF	TGTGCCAGCAGTCTCGGGTCCGGCCAAGAGACCCAGTACTTC
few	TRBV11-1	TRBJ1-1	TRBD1	CASSHGTGTGSFF	TGTGCCAGCAGTCATGGAACGGGGACAGGGTCATTCTTT
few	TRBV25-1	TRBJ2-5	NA	CASSTPLGETQYF	TGTGCCAGCAGTACCCCTCTGGGAGAGACCCAGTACTTC
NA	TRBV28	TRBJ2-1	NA	CASSFWGIHAGSNNEQFF	TGTGCCAGCAGTTTCTGGGGTATTCATGCCGGATCCAACAATGAGCAGTTCTTC
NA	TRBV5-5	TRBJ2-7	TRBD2	CASSWTSGAYEQYF	TGTGCCAGCAGCTGGACTAGCGGGGCCTACGAGCAGTACTTC
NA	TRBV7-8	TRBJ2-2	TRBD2	CASRELAGVNTGELFF	TGTGCCAGCAGGGAGCTAGCGGGAGTGAACACCGGGGAGCTGTTTTTT
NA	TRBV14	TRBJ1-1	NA	CASSPGRFEAFF	TGTGCCAGCAGCCCAGGACGATTTGAAGCTTTCTTT
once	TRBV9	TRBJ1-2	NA	CASSAEGEGSLYGYTF	TGTGCCAGCAGCGCAGAAGGGGAGGGCAGTCTCTATGGCTACACCTTC
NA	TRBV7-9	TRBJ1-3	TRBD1	CAIPDRRGNTIYF	TGTGCCATTCCGGACAGGCGGGGTAACACCATATATTTT
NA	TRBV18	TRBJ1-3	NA	CASSPDLSNTIYF	TGTGCCAGCTCACCGGACTTATCGAACACCATATATTTT
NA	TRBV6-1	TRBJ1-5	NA	CASSEGGGQPQHF	TGTGCCAGCAGTGAGGGGGGTGGACAGCCCCAGCATTTT
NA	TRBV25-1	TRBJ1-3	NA	CASSPLISGNTIYF	TGTGCCAGCAGCCCCCTCATCTCTGGAAACACCATATATTTT
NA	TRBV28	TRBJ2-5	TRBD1	CASRPTGQGRETQYF	TGTGCCAGCAGACCAACGGGACAGGGGCGCGAGACCCAGTACTTC
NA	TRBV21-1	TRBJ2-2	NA	CASSHPTPNTGELFF	TGTGCCAGCAGCCACCCGACACCGAACACCGGGGAGCTGTTTTTT
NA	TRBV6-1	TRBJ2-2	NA	CASRSPSSNTGELFF	TGTGCCAGCCGAAGCCCCAGCTCGAACACCGGGGAGCTGTTTTTT
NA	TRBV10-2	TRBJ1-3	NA	CASSESRRSGNTIYF	TGCGCCAGCAGTGAGTCGAGGCGCTCTGGAAACACCATATATTTT
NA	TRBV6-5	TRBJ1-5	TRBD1	CASSSDRAQPQHF	TGTGCCAGCAGTTCGGACAGGGCTCAGCCCCAGCATTTT
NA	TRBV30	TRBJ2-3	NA	CAWSPGDPADTQYF	TGTGCCTGGAGTCCCGGAGATCCCGCAGATACGCAGTATTTT